This entry describes one T cell receptor beta chain. The CDR3 sequence is 17 residues long. Germline CDR1 reads SGHTA; CDR2 reads FQGTGA. The germline V and J ends were trimmed by 4 bases and 3 bases, with 16 bases remaining between them. The data were produced by immunoSEQ multiplex PCR, yet TCRdb's version contains in-frame clones alone and is incomplete. The sample carries fewer than 250,000 clones, 75% to 90% recorded once. This specimen comes from a study of blood T cell repertoires in COVID-19. The sample was peripheral blood. The receptor comes from a woman in her 70s with active or convalescent COVID-19. The chain is built from TRBV7-3 and TRBJ2-6; D is undetermined. The CDR3 loop reads CASSSGPVEYGANVLTF. CDR3 DNA: TGTGCCAGCAGCTCGGGTCCCGTCGAGTATGGGGCCAACGTCCTGACTTTC.